This T cell receptor beta chain was identified in a study of T cells of healthy individuals. Each CDR3 protein gets one entry after TCRdb re-called the 5' RACE reads with MiXCR. The sample has 100,000 or so distinct CDR3 sequences, roughly a sixth seen once. The CDR3 loop spans 13 amino acids. V lost 3 bases to trimming and J lost 7 bases, with 13 bases between them. Per germline, CDR1 DFQATT and CDR2 SNEGSKA (reference sequence). This TCR came from a human donor in good health. The chain joins TRBV20-1 to TRBJ1-5; D not resolved. In nucleotides, the CDR3 is TGCAGTGCTAGGAAGGGAACGCAACAGCCCCAGCATTTT. This encodes CSARKGTQQPQHF.